This entry features one T cell receptor beta chain sequence. What it recognizes is unknown. The germline V gene has CDR1 LGHNA and CDR2 YNFKEQ. The CDR3 loop spans 13 amino acids. The V end lost 2 bases, the J end lost 3 bases, and 6 bases lay between the germline ends. The data derive from a study of shared clonotypes between healthy human individuals. Running of the assay took place at deep level. Assay used: immunoSEQ multiplex PCR; TCRdb lists only in-frame clones, some missing. The sample consists of about 2.4 million clones, 93% of them appearing once. Study observations and caveats: Tissues were not sampled, only blood, and their repertoires likely differ.

This TCR came from a young man in good health. Some clones in this sample may be carry-over from other donors' samples. The sequenced sample consisted of naive CD4+ T cells from PBMCs. The subset here: CD45RA+ positively selected. The chain recombines TRBV4-2 with TRBJ2-3; D is perhaps TRBD2 (5 bases). CDR3 sequence (DNA): TGTGCCAGCAGCCAACCGGGAACAGATACGCAGTATTTT. Its translation is CASSQPGTDTQYF.